Below, one T cell receptor beta chain is given with its context. Most PBMC samples had roughly 0.5 ug input DNA in six replicates. The method was immunoSEQ multiplex PCR; TCRdb's version includes in-frame clones alone and lacks a portion of them. The table has approximately 45,000 clones, 77% seen once. The time point here: after neoadjuvant nivolumab, at surgical resection. Patients had newly diagnosed, untreated stage II-IVA oral cavity squamous cell carcinoma. The sample originates from a study of neoadjuvant anti-PD-1 for oral cavity cancer. This CDR3 has 16 amino acids. Per germline, CDR1 SNHLY and CDR2 FYNNEI. J gave up 3 bases and V 7 bases, and 12 bases lay outside the gene matches.

V and J are TRBV2 and TRBJ2-4; 7 bases align to TRBD1. The sequenced sample was PBMCs, obtained after nivolumab (anti-PD-1) treatment. The clonotype was recovered from a person aged 35-80 years with oral cavity squamous cell carcinoma. The CDR3: CASTQEGAYGKNIQYF. The CDR3 nucleotides read TGTGCCAGCACCCAAGAGGGGGCTTATGGCAAAAACATTCAGTACTTC.